This TCR beta chain came from a study of T cells in Graves' hyperthyroidism and ophthalmopathy. General study points: Ophthalmopathy was separated from stable hyperthyroidism by a 13 V-J model. Blood samples included most of the expanded thyroid clonotypes exceeding 0.001.

RNA transcripts yielded amplified TCR beta CDR3 regions. TCR CDR3 regions were first amplified by RT-PCR with HTBI primers. TCRdb recomputed calls from the multiplex PCR reads with MiXCR, one row per CDR3 protein. The profile covers 800,000 or so distinct CDR3 sequences, with roughly 40% appearing a single time and 8.9% taken by the ten largest. The definition of stable Graves' hyperthyroidism was no ophthalmopathy progression within 18 months. Clinicians diagnosed patients from clinical symptoms, serum thyroxine and TRAb, thyroid ultrasound and orbital computed tomography. V dropped 3 bases and J dropped 3 bases, with 9 bases sitting between them. The germline V gene has CDR1 DFQATT and CDR2 SNEGSKA (reference sequence). The CDR3 has 12 residues. This clonotype was observed at least ten times. Its target is unknown.

The chain is built from TRBV20-1 and TRBJ2-7; D gene ambiguous. What was sequenced was blood. This sequence originates from a man aged 18-30 years with Graves' hyperthyroidism. The DNA for the CDR3 is TGCAGTGCTAGGCCGCTGGTCTACGAGCAGTACTTC. Protein: CSARPLVYEQYF.